These 30 T cell receptor beta chains were all obtained from the same sample, sequenced in a study of blood T cell repertoires in COVID-19. Clones were sequenced by immunoSEQ multiplex PCR, and TCRdb holds only the in-frame ones, with some missing. The sample carries approximately 480,000 clones, about 90% recorded once. The sequencing input was PBMCs or T cells enriched from blood (not recorded which). The source is a young woman who had recovered from COVID-19.

About this clone: Sequence at one end of the junction differs from germline and may be a read error. This rearrangement joins TRBV11-1 to TRBJ2-7; 7 bases agree with TRBD1. There are 12 residues in the CDR3. From germline, CDR1 is SGHAT and CDR2 FQDESV (reference sequence). The CDR3 loop is CASSLDTGAVVF. In nucleotides, the CDR3 is TGTGCCAGCAGCTTAGACACAGGGGCGGTGGTCTTC. The variable domain in full, completed from reference TRBV11-1 and TRBJ2-7, reads EAEVAQSPRYKITEKSQAVAFWCDPISGHATLYWYRQILGQGPELLVQFQDESVVDDSQLPKDRFSAERLKGVDSTLKIQPAELGDSAMYLCASSLDTGAVVFGPGTRLTVT.

J is TRBJ2-3 and V is TRBV7-8; TRBD2 matches at 7 bases. The CDR3 sequence is 16 residues long. Germline trimming cut 5 bases from V and 1 base from J; bases unmatched to any gene: 9. Looked up from germline, CDR1 is SGHVS and CDR2 is FQNEAQ. CDR3 sequence: CASSPFGSGGTDTQYF. CDR3 in DNA: TGTGCCAGCAGCCCTTTCGGAAGCGGGGGCACAGATACGCAGTATTTT.

This clone was seen a handful of times. This chain joins TRBV4-2 and TRBJ2-3; weak D call: TRBD2 (5 bases). Deletions cut 0 bases from V and 4 bases from J, with 11 bases between. The CDR3 has 15 residues. Germline CDR1 and CDR2: LGHNA and YNFKEQ. This CDR3 is CASSQDGEVSDTQYF. The CDR3 nucleotides are TGTGCCAGCAGCCAAGACGGGGAAGTATCAGATACGCAGTATTTT.

This chain links TRBV2 with TRBJ2-1; D is unclear. The germline gives CDR1 SNHLY, CDR2 FYNNEI. The V end was cut by 4 bases, the J end by 3 bases, with 10 bases between. The CDR3 consists of 14 residues. Here the CDR3 DNA reads TGTGCCAGCAGTGGGTTAGAGAGCTACAATGAGCAGTTCTTC. Its protein is CASSGLESYNEQFF.

This sequence joins TRBV9 and TRBJ2-3; 7 bases line up with TRBD2. The germline CDR1 and CDR2 sequences are SGDLS and YYNGEE. J lost 0 bases, V lost 6 bases, and 7 bases had no gene match. There are 15 residues in the CDR3. In DNA form, the CDR3 reads TGTGCCAGCAACCCAACTAGCGCTAGCACAGATACGCAGTATTTT. Its translation is CASNPTSASTDTQYF.

The J gene is TRBJ2-3, the V gene TRBV18, with 7 nucleotides matching TRBD1. Germline CDR1 and CDR2: KGHSH and LQKENI. V was pared by 3 bases and J by 4 bases, with 10 bases of the junction left unmatched. The CDR3 totals 16 residues. The CDR3 loop is CASSPPRTGSSDTQYF. The CDR3 DNA reads as TGTGCCAGCTCACCCCCCCGGACAGGATCATCAGATACGCAGTATTTT. Drawing the rest from reference TRBV18 and TRBJ2-3, the complete variable domain is NAGVMQNPRHLVRRRGQEARLRCSPMKGHSHVYWYRQLPEEGLKFMVYLQKENIIDESGMPKERFSAEFPKEGPSILRIQQVVRGDSAAYFCASSPPRTGSSDTQYFGPGTRLTVL.

This clone appeared a few times. The V gene is TRBV7-9, the J gene TRBJ2-1; D call uncertain. The germline V gene encodes CDR1 SEHNR and CDR2 FQNEAQ (reference sequence). The length of the CDR3 is 12 residues. Trimming took off 5 bases at V and 5 bases at J, with 7 bases between the two ends. The CDR3 loop reads CASSQDNNEQFF. As DNA, the CDR3 is TGTGCCAGCAGCCAGGATAACAATGAGCAGTTCTTC.

The chain is built from TRBV19 and TRBJ1-6, with TRBD1 matching over 7 bases. The CDR3 has 16 amino acids. Losses at the gene ends were 3 bases for V and 5 bases for J; bases not matched to a gene: 7. In germline, CDR1 is LNHDA, CDR2 SQIVND (reference sequence). CDR3 sequence (DNA): TGTGCCAGTAGTATCATCACAGGGGCCAATAATTCACCCCTCCACTTT. This gives the protein CASSIITGANNSPLHF.

To note about this clone: Mismatch with germline at one junction end may stem from a read error. This chain connects TRBV12-3 or TRBV12-4 to TRBJ2-1; no reliable D call. This CDR3 is built from 12 residues. The CDR3 here is CASSLAYSEQFF. As DNA, the CDR3 is TGTGCCAGCAGTTTGGCGTACAGTGAGCAGTTCTTC.

The chain carries TRBV30 and TRBJ1-3, with D possibly being TRBD1 (6 bases). The CDR3 runs to 16 residues. The germline V gene has CDR1 GTSNPN and CDR2 SVGIG (reference sequence). The germline V and J ends were trimmed by 3 bases and 4 bases, with 19 bases remaining between them. CDR3 in amino acids: CAWSQEAGAYGNTIYF. For the CDR3, the DNA is TGTGCCTGGAGCCAAGAGGCAGGGGCTTACGGAAACACCATATATTTT.

The chain employs TRBV28 and TRBJ2-7; no firm D call. V lost 6 bases, J lost 6 bases, and 12 bases lay in between. CDR1 MDHEN and CDR2 SYDVKM come from the germline V gene. CDR3 length: 12 residues. CDR3 loop: CASSHAAGEQYF. DNA of the CDR3: TGTGCCAGCAGCCATGCAGCAGGCGAGCAGTACTTC.

This clone was detected only a few times. This sequence joins TRBV10-3 and TRBJ1-2, with 10 positions matching TRBD1. Losses at the gene ends were 0 bases for V and 6 bases for J; bases not matched to a gene: 7. The CDR3 has 16 residues. From germline, CDR1 is ENHRY and CDR2 SYGVKD. The CDR3 coding sequence is TGTGCCATCAGTGAGTCGGTAGGGACAGGGGTCCATGGCTACACCTTC. It specifies CAISESVGTGVHGYTF.

The rearrangement joins TRBV5-1 to TRBJ1-1, with D tentatively TRBD1 (6 bases). The germline gives CDR1 SGHRS, CDR2 YFSETQ. Trimming pared 2 bases from V and 5 bases from J, leaving 22 bases between. The CDR3 has 17 amino acids. The CDR3 DNA is TGCGCCAGCAGCTTTGCGGGGGCATCTGGCCTACCGACTGAAGCTTTCTTT. Its protein product is CASSFAGASGLPTEAFF.

The gene calls are TRBV20-1 and TRBJ1-2, with D perhaps TRBD1 (5 bases). In germline, CDR1 is DFQATT, CDR2 SNEGSKA (reference sequence). The CDR3 has 11 amino acids. V lost 6 bases, J lost 7 bases, and 12 bases lay in between. CDR3 DNA: TGCAGTGCCGTGCGGGGGAGTGGCTACACCTTC. Translating gives CSAVRGSGYTF.

The V gene is TRBV11-2, the J gene TRBJ2-3; the match to TRBD2 covers 15 bases. The CDR3 contains 15 residues. Germline lookup yields CDR1 SGHAT and CDR2 FQNNGV. The trim removed 10 bases at V and 6 bases at J, leaving 8 bases unmatched. CDR3 sequence: CATSGLAGGPDTQYF. In DNA form, the CDR3 reads TGTGCCACCTCTGGACTAGCGGGGGGGCCGGATACGCAGTATTTT.

The chain carries TRBV7-3 and TRBJ1-1; D unclear. The CDR3 contains 13 residues. Germline CDR1 and CDR2: SGHTA and FQGTGA. Trimming left V 7 bases short and J 0 bases short, with 9 bases between. The CDR3 nucleotides read TGTGCCAGCAAAAGGGAGGTGAACACTGAAGCTTTCTTT. Protein sequence: CASKREVNTEAFF.

The chain combines TRBV24-1 with TRBJ2-5; 7 positions match TRBD2. J lost 10 bases, V lost 9 bases, and 10 bases had no gene match. Germline V CDR1 and CDR2: KGHDR, SFDVKD. The CDR3 runs to 12 residues. The DNA for the CDR3 is TGTGCCACCGGGGGGGAAGGTTTGGGCCAGTACTTC. Translated: CATGGEGLGQYF.

V is TRBV28 and J is TRBJ2-3; possible D gene TRBD2, 5 bases. The CDR3 is 10 residues long. V was pared by 3 bases and J by 14 bases, with 9 bases between. CDR1 and CDR2 (germline): MDHEN, SYDVKM. The CDR3 DNA follows: TGTGCCAGCAGTTTTGAGGGAACGTATTTT. Protein: CASSFEGTYF.

The chain links TRBV7-2 to TRBJ1-5; a weak D match, TRBD1 (6 bases). Per the germline V gene, CDR1 is SGHTA and CDR2 is FQGNSA. This CDR3 is 15 amino acids long. V lost 6 bases and J 2 bases, leaving 14 bases between the germline ends. The CDR3 spells CASSPNGQRNQPQHF. As DNA, the CDR3 is TGTGCCAGCAGTCCTAACGGACAGCGCAATCAGCCCCAGCATTTT.

This chain links TRBV24-1 with TRBJ1-5, with D possibly TRBD1 on 5 matching bases. The CDR3 consists of 14 residues. V lost 6 bases and J 3 bases, leaving 11 bases between the germline ends. The germline gives CDR1 KGHDR, CDR2 SFDVKD. CDR3 sequence: CATSRPGLNQPQHF. The CDR3 nucleotides read TGTGCCACCAGTCGACCGGGACTCAATCAGCCCCAGCATTTT.

This clone was recorded a few times. The chain has TRBV3-1 (or the pseudogene TRBV3-2) and TRBJ1-1; D not resolved. This CDR3 comprises 13 residues. The germline V gene has CDR1 LGHDT and CDR2 YNNKEL (reference sequence). V dropped 6 bases and J dropped 1 base, with 9 bases sitting between them. The CDR3 is CASSPLRNTEAFF. CDR3 nucleotides: TGTGCCAGCAGTCCCCTCAGGAACACTGAAGCTTTCTTT.

This chain joins TRBV5-1 and TRBJ2-3, with D maybe TRBD2 (5 bases). Trimming shortened V by 1 base and J by 5 bases, and 11 bases separated the two germline ends. CDR3 length: 14 residues. Germline values: CDR1 SGHRS, CDR2 YFSETQ. DNA for the CDR3: TGCGCCAGCAGCTTGCCCGGGGTTGGAGATACGCAGTATTTT. Translating gives CASSLPGVGDTQYF.

This chain connects TRBV5-4 to TRBJ2-2; D is perhaps TRBD2 (7 bases). This CDR3 has 15 residues. V dropped 4 bases and J dropped 7 bases, with 17 bases sitting between them. Germline CDR1 reads SGHNT; CDR2 reads YYREEE (reference sequence). As DNA, the CDR3 is TGTGCCAGCAGCCCCTGGGGGGGCGCGAACGGGGAGCTGTTTTTT. Its protein is CASSPWGGANGELFF.

CDR3 nucleotides: TGTGCCAGTAGTCCAAACTTACAGGGATCACCTGAAGCTTTCTTT. Translating gives CASSPNLQGSPEAFF. The gene calls are TRBV19 and TRBJ1-1; maybe TRBD1 (6 bases). This CDR3 spans 15 amino acids. Per the germline V gene, CDR1 is LNHDA and CDR2 is SQIVND (reference sequence). Deletions cut 5 bases from V and 6 bases from J, with 19 bases between.

This chain uses TRBV3-1 (or the pseudogene TRBV3-2) with TRBJ2-7, with 10 bases lining up with TRBD1. This CDR3 has 15 amino acids. The V gene end was trimmed by 1 base and the J gene end by 4 bases; junction bases not matched to a gene: 4. Germline CDR1 LGHDT, CDR2 YNNKEL (reference sequence). Written as DNA, the CDR3 is TGTGCCAGCAGCCAAGGACAGGGGGCTCTATACGAGCAGTACTTC. Its protein is CASSQGQGALYEQYF.

This chain links TRBV18 with TRBJ2-7; 9 bases are a match to TRBD1. This CDR3 spans 16 amino acids. CDR1 KGHSH and CDR2 LQKENI come from the germline V gene. The junction had 12 bases not matched to a gene; V was cut back by 4 bases and J by 5 bases. CDR3 sequence: CASSQGPGQGWNEQYF. CDR3 nucleotide sequence: TGTGCCAGCTCACAAGGGCCGGGACAGGGCTGGAACGAGCAGTACTTC.

The chain carries TRBV13 and TRBJ2-5; TRBD2 matches at 9 bases. CDR3 length: 16 residues. With V trimmed by 7 bases and J by 4 bases, 13 bases remained unmatched. Germline V gene lookup returns CDR1 PRHDT and CDR2 FYEKMQ (reference sequence). CDR3 in amino acids: CASKSGGPRGGETQYF. DNA for the CDR3: TGTGCCAGCAAGAGCGGGGGGCCCCGGGGAGGAGAGACCCAGTACTTC. The full variable domain, with the rest looked up from reference TRBV13 and TRBJ2-5, is AAGVIQSPRHLIKEKRETATLKCYPIPRHDTVYWYQQGPGQDPQFLISFYEKMQSDKGSIPDRFSAQQFSDYHSELNMSSLELGDSALYFCASKSGGPRGGETQYFGPGTRLLVL.

The J gene is TRBJ2-3, the V gene TRBV6-6; D remains unclear. The V gene lost 6 bases and the J gene lost 1 base, with 11 bases spanning the gap. CDR1 is MNHNY, CDR2 SVGAGI, per germline (reference sequence). The CDR3 is made up of 14 amino acids. The CDR3: CASRWAPGTDTQYF. Here the CDR3 DNA reads TGTGCCAGCAGGTGGGCCCCTGGCACAGATACGCAGTATTTT.

The rearrangement joins TRBV27 to TRBJ2-7; TRBD1 matches 10 bases. Germline CDR1 is MNHEY and CDR2 is SMNVEV (reference sequence). There are 15 residues in the CDR3. V was clipped by 5 bases and J by 2 bases; unmatched bases: 6. CDR3 nucleotide sequence: TGTGCCAGCAGTATTCTGGACAGGGGGACCTACGAGCAGTACTTC. Its translation: CASSILDRGTYEQYF.

This clone appeared a few times. The chain couples TRBV13 to TRBJ2-5; 9 bases match TRBD2. Germline assignment: CDR1 PRHDT and CDR2 FYEKMQ (reference sequence). The CDR3 is 13 amino acids. V lost 9 bases to trimming and J lost 5 bases; unmatched junction nucleotides: 7. The CDR3 spells CASQGLARETQYF. DNA for the CDR3: TGTGCCAGTCAGGGACTAGCCAGGGAGACCCAGTACTTC.